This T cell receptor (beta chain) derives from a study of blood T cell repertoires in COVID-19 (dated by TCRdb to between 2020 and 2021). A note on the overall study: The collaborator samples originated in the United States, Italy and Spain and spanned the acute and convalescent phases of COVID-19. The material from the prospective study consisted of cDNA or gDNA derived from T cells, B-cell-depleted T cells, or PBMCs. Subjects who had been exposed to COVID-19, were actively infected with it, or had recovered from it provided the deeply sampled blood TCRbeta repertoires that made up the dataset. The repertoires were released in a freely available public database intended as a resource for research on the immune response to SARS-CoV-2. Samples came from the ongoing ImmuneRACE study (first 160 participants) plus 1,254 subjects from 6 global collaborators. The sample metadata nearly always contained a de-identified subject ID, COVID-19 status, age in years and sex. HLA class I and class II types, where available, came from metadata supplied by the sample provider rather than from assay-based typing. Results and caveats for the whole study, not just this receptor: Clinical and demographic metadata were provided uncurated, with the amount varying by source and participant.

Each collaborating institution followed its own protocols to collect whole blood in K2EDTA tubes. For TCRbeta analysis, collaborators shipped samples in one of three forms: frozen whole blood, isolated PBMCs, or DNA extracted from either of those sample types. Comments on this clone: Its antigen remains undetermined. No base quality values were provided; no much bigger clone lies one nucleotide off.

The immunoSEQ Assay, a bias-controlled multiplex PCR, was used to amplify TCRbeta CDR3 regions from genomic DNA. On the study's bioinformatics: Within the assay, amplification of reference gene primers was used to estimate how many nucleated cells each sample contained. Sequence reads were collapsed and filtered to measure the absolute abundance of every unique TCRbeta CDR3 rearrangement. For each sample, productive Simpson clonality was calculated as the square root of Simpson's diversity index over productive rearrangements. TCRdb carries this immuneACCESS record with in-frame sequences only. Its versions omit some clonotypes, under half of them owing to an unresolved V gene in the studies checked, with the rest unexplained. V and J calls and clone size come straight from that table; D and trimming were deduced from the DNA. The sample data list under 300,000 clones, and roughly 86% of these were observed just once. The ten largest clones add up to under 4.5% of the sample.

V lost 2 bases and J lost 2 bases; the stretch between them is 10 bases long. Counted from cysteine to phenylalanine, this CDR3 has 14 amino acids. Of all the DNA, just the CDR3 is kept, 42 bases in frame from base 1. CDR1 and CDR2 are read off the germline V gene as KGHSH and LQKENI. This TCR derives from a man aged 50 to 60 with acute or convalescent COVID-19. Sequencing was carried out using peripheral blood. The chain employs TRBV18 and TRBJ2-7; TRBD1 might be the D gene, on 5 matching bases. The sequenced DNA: TGTGCCAGCTCACCAGTCGCGACAGCCTACGAGCAGTACTTC. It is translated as CASSPVATAYEQYF. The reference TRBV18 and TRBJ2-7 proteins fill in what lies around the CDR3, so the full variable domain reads NAGVMQNPRHLVRRRGQEARLRCSPMKGHSHVYWYRQLPEEGLKFMVYLQKENIIDESGMPKERFSAEFPKEGPSILRIQQVVRGDSAAYFCASSPVATAYEQYFGPGTRLTVT.